This T cell receptor beta chain emerged from a study of T-cell memory formation after mild COVID-19. Study in general: TCR clusters were mostly confined to one donor each. Findings and caveats of the study: Second-wave clones reaching peak frequency on day 37 lacked confirmed SARS-CoV-2 specificity. Chiefly within CM and EM were the contracting CD4+ clones; CD8+ ones were within EMRA.

This clonotype showed up just a few times. What it binds is not known. The V and J ends lost 7 bases and 0 bases, in that order; junction bases with no gene match: 3. The CDR3 consists of 13 residues. CDR1 SQVTM and CDR2 ANQGSEA come from the germline V gene. Sample barcodes and UMIs were carried by the TCR alpha and TCR beta cDNA libraries that 5'RACE generated with constant-segment primers. TCRdb reprocessed the 5' RACE reads via MiXCR and lists one record per CDR3 protein. The sample has under 450,000 distinct CDR3 sequences, roughly 14% seen once. The TCR sequence derives from a young man who had mild COVID-19 (a few samples of this study predate the infection). Cell type and time point are not known. The chain is built from TRBV29-1 and TRBJ1-3, with TRBD1 identical over 7 bases. Sequences were obtained from PBMCs or a T cell subset sorted from them (not recorded which). DNA of the CDR3: TGCAGCGCTAGGACAGGCTCTGGAAACACCATATATTTT. Translated: CSARTGSGNTIYF.